The present entry profiles one TCR beta chain with its context. Its antigen is unknown. Regarding treatment: approximately nine-day PBMC culture with coronavirus spike peptide pools or control peptides (ViraFEST assay). First, ViraFEST expanded antigen-specific T cells with peptide pools, and next it sequenced the TCRs. Cells received half-medium changes with fresh IL-2 medium on days 3 and 7. The Oncomine TCR Beta short-read assay was applied to DNA of cultured CD4+ T cells. MiXCR was run by TCRdb on the PCR reads, yielding one entry per CDR3 protein. The sample has fewer than 3,000 distinct CDR3 sequences, under 35% seen once; the top ten hold around 64%. The record originates from a study of vaccination and CD4 T cells after COVID-19. The CDR3 sequence is 16 residues long. CDR1 and CDR2 from the germline V gene are LGHNA and YNFKEQ. J was trimmed by 5 bases and V by 1 base; bases with no gene match: 5.

The chain has TRBV4-2 and TRBJ2-5; 12 nucleotides align to TRBD2. This TCR came from a human donor who had recovered from COVID-19. The sequenced sample was CD4+ T cells from blood, cultured in vitro, obtained after SARS-CoV-2 vaccination. CDR3 sequence reads: CASSQGSSGGAETQYF. The DNA of the CDR3 is TGTGCCAGCAGCCAAGGTTCTAGCGGGGGGGCTGAGACCCAGTACTTC.